This TCR beta chain was captured in a study of T cell changes during pregnancy in multiple sclerosis. Some clones are missing from TCRdb's copy, which holds only in-frame ones; the method was immunoSEQ multiplex PCR. The table includes tens of thousands of clones, approximately 90% detected once. The CDR3 has 18 amino acids. Trimming cost V 2 bases and J 2 bases, with 19 bases left between them. Per germline, CDR1 SGHTA and CDR2 FQGTGA. The TCR sequence derives from a female donor in good health, enrolled as a control in a pregnancy study. The chain couples TRBV7-3 to TRBJ2-1; D perhaps matches TRBD2 (5 bases). The sequences come from peripheral blood, collected after pregnancy. The DNA of the CDR3 is TGTGCCAGCAGCTTACGAATCGCGCTAGCTAATACCTACAATGAGCAGTTCTTC. It is translated as CASSLRIALANTYNEQFF.